This T cell receptor beta chain was sequenced during a study of control samples from healthy donors and cancer patients. This clone was picked up one time. V was clipped by 3 bases and J by 4 bases; unmatched bases: 5. CDR3 size: 15 residues. Germline values: CDR1 SGHDT, CDR2 YYEEEE. Clones were read by immunoSEQ multiplex PCR, and TCRdb kept only the in-frame ones, dropping some. Among 150,000 to 200,000 clones, just over 85% were seen once, and the ten largest hold roughly 5%. This sequence was found in a woman under 40 in good health. The chain combines TRBV5-6 with TRBJ2-5; 11 bases match TRBD2. Material for sequencing was blood. The CDR3 protein is CASSSLAGGRETQYF. CDR3 DNA sequence: TGTGCCAGCAGCTCCCTAGCGGGGGGCCGAGAGACCCAGTACTTC.